The 27 T cell receptor beta chains listed next were all sequenced from one sample in a study of T cells in Graves' hyperthyroidism and ophthalmopathy (dated by TCRdb to between 2017 and 2020). Receptor amplification or capture employed multiplex PCR. Data came from an Illumina HiSeq 2000. TCR beta CDR3 regions were amplified from RNA transcripts. The first round of RT-PCR for the TCR CDR3 was performed with the HTBI primer set and the Qiagen OneStep RT-PCR kit. Starting from the raw public reads, TCRdb applied fastp trimming at Q25, assembled clones with MiXCR and retained in-frame beta chains. Each entry is one CDR3 protein sequence, shown with its most common DNA and genes. This sample has 240,000 or so distinct CDR3 sequences in its table, and about a sixth of those were observed once. The ten most abundant clones make up around 30% of the sample. The sequenced sample was blood. The receptor source for this set is a woman younger than 35 with Graves' ophthalmopathy.

The table lists this clonotype with many counts. Written as DNA, the CDR3 is TGTGCCAGCAGCTACAGGGGTGGGGTCTCTGGGGCCAACGTCCTGACTTTC. It yields the protein CASSYRGGVSGANVLTF. The chain combines TRBV27 with TRBJ2-6; 7 nucleotides agree with TRBD1. V gave up 6 bases and J gave up 0 bases; unmatched junction bases: 8. The CDR3 contains 17 residues. Germline V lookup: CDR1 MNHEY, CDR2 SMNVEV (reference sequence).

V usage is TRBV28 and J usage is TRBJ1-4; TRBD1 might be the D (6 bases). V shed 5 bases and J shed 8 bases, with 15 bases lying between them. The germline CDR1 and CDR2 sequences are MDHEN and SYDVKM. The CDR3 contains 14 residues. In DNA form, the CDR3 reads TGTGCCAGCAGTCCTCGGGGGGGCGGGGAAAAACTGTTTTTT. Its protein product is CASSPRGGGEKLFF. Together with reference TRBV28 and TRBJ1-4, the CDR3 gives the full variable domain: DVKVTQSSRYLVKRTGEKVFLECVQDMDHENMFWYRQDPGLGLRLIYFSYDVKMKEKGDIPEGYSVSREKKERFSLILESASTNQTSMYLCASSPRGGGEKLFFGSGTQLSVL.

This clonotype turned up a few times. A much more abundant neighbour one base away suggests this may be a read error. The chain couples TRBV28 to TRBJ1-5; D is possibly TRBD1 (6 bases). From germline, CDR1 is MDHEN and CDR2 SYDVKM. The CDR3 runs to 15 residues. The CDR3 reads CASSLWSQGGRPQRF. Here the CDR3 DNA reads TGTGCCAGCAGTTTATGGTCACAGGGAGGTCGGCCCCAGCGTTTT.

In its sample, this clonotype was seen many times. V usage is TRBV30 and J usage is TRBJ2-7; 7 positions agree with TRBD1. Germline V CDR1 and CDR2: GTSNPN, SVGIG (reference sequence). This CDR3 has 15 amino acids. Losses at the gene ends were 0 bases for V and 2 bases for J; bases not matched to a gene: 7. CDR3: CAWSVWQGVTYEQYF. The CDR3 DNA reads TGTGCCTGGAGTGTTTGGCAGGGGGTAACCTACGAGCAGTACTTC.

This clonotype was found many times. The chain has TRBV13 and TRBJ2-1; D may be TRBD1 or TRBD2 (5 bases each). Germline V gene data show CDR1 as PRHDT and CDR2 as FYEKMQ (reference sequence). The V end was cut by 2 bases, the J end by 9 bases, with 17 bases between. There are 15 residues in the CDR3. The DNA for the CDR3 is TGTGCCAGCAGCTTATACGGGACCGCGTTCGTTGAGCAGTTCTTC. This sequence encodes CASSLYGTAFVEQFF.

As to this clonotype: One junction end does not reproduce the germline sequence, and a read error may be involved. The chain employs TRBV9 and TRBJ1-5; 9 bases agree with TRBD1. CDR1 and CDR2 (germline): SGDLS, YYNGEE. The CDR3 totals 15 residues. As DNA, the CDR3 is TGTGCCAGCAGCGCGGGACAGGGCGACAATCAGCCCCATCATTTT. This codes for CASSAGQGDNQPHHF.

This clonotype was detected ten times or more. V is TRBV28 and J is TRBJ1-5, with D unresolved. Germline V gene lookup returns CDR1 MDHEN and CDR2 SYDVKM. Trimming took off 8 bases at V and 5 bases at J, with 10 bases between the two ends. This CDR3 comprises 12 residues. The CDR3: CASFRGDQPQHF. The CDR3 nucleotides read TGTGCCAGCTTCCGGGGAGATCAGCCCCAGCATTTT.

This clonotype was recorded many times. V gene TRBV5-1 combines with J gene TRBJ2-2; 8 bases are shared with TRBD2. J gave up 0 bases and V 2 bases, and 3 bases lay outside the gene matches. The CDR3 is 16 amino acids. CDR1 and CDR2 from the germline V gene are SGHRS and YFSETQ. The CDR3: CASSFAGGTNTGELFF. In DNA, the CDR3 is TGCGCCAGCAGCTTTGCGGGAGGCACGAACACCGGGGAGCTGTTTTTT.

A remark on this clonotype: Being one base from a much bigger clone, this may be a read error. This chain connects TRBV4-1 to TRBJ1-5, with D hard to call. This CDR3 is 13 amino acids long. Germline loops: CDR1 MGHRA, CDR2 YSYEKL. CDR3 sequence (DNA): TGCGCCAGCAGGCAAGCAGGTGGGCAGCCCCAGCATTTT. It encodes CASRQAGGQPQHF.

This chain uses TRBV6-1 with TRBJ2-4; D unresolved. The CDR3 loop spans 15 amino acids. Germline assignment: CDR1 MNHNS and CDR2 SASEGT. Between the trimmed V and J ends, which lost 3 bases and 1 base, there was a span of 10 bases. CDR3 region: CASSDWSLAKNIQYF. As DNA, the CDR3 is TGTGCCAGCAGTGACTGGTCTTTGGCCAAAAACATTCAGTACTTC.

This clonotype was observed at least ten times. This rearrangement joins TRBV29-1 to TRBJ1-2; D is unresolved. This CDR3 has 12 residues. Germline CDR1 SQVTM, CDR2 ANQGSEA. Trimming stripped 7 bases from V and 4 bases from J, with 13 bases between. The CDR3 sequence: CSATLEPYGYTF. CDR3 bases: TGCAGCGCCACACTAGAACCCTATGGCTACACCTTC.

Many counts were recorded for this clonotype. J is TRBJ2-7 and V is TRBV7-9; 7 bases are a match to TRBD2. The CDR3 consists of 15 residues. The trim removed 5 bases at V and 0 bases at J, leaving 7 bases unmatched. Germline V lookup: CDR1 SEHNR, CDR2 FQNEAQ (reference sequence). The CDR3, as DNA: TGTGCCAGCAGCCCCGCGGCTAGCGGCTCCTACGAGCAGTACTTC. It specifies CASSPAASGSYEQYF.

The J gene is TRBJ1-5, the V gene TRBV28; 7 nucleotides agree with TRBD1. This CDR3 contains 17 residues. Germline V lookup: CDR1 MDHEN, CDR2 SYDVKM. Germline trimming cut 6 bases from V and 7 bases from J; bases unmatched to any gene: 18. Here the CDR3 reads CASRGSGSGGSRQPQHF. The CDR3 region has the DNA TGTGCCAGCAGGGGGAGCGGGTCAGGGGGAAGTCGGCAGCCCCAGCATTTT.

This clonotype was detected ten times or more. The rearrangement links TRBV9 to TRBJ1-4, with D perhaps TRBD1 (6 bases). This CDR3 spans 16 amino acids. Trimming stripped 0 bases from V and 4 bases from J, with 13 bases between. The V gene's germline CDR1 is SGDLS and CDR2 YYNGEE. In DNA form, the CDR3 reads TGTGCCAGCAGCGTAGACGACGGAGGGGGTAATGAAAAACTGTTTTTT. It specifies CASSVDDGGGNEKLFF.

The chain joins TRBV28 to TRBJ2-2, with unresolved D. The CDR3 totals 14 residues. V lost 8 bases and J lost 2, with 12 bases in between. CDR1 is MDHEN, CDR2 SYDVKM, per germline. For the CDR3, the DNA is TGTGCCAGCGCTACACATCTAAACACCGGGGAGCTGTTTTTT. It specifies CASATHLNTGELFF.

This CDR3 is CASREGTGAYEQYF. CDR3 DNA: TGTGCCAGCAGGGAAGGGACAGGGGCCTACGAGCAGTACTTC. The V call is TRBV7-9, the J call TRBJ2-7, with 10 bases identical to TRBD1. Germline V gives CDR1 SEHNR, CDR2 FQNEAQ (reference sequence). The CDR3 has 14 residues. The V and J ends lost 6 bases and 2 bases, in that order; junction bases with no gene match: 4.

This clonotype was seen at least ten times. V and J are TRBV20-1 and TRBJ2-5, with 8 nucleotides matching TRBD1. Trimming cost V 0 bases and J 5 bases; bases outside gene matches: 8. The CDR3 is 15 residues long. Germline V gene lookup returns CDR1 DFQATT and CDR2 SNEGSKA (reference sequence). The CDR3 spells CSARDLQGVGETQYF. In DNA, the CDR3 is TGCAGTGCTAGAGATTTACAGGGGGTTGGTGAGACCCAGTACTTC.

This clonotype was detected ten times or more. The CDR3 sequence is CASSLGLTDLTEAFF. The CDR3 DNA reads TGCGCCAGCAGCTTGGGGCTTACAGATCTCACTGAAGCTTTCTTT. The chain employs TRBV5-1 and TRBJ1-1; no reliable D call. The CDR3 spans 15 residues. V was shortened by 0 bases and J by 4 bases, with 13 bases between the two germline ends. Germline V gene sequence: CDR1 SGHRS, CDR2 YFSETQ.

This clonotype was detected many times. The rearrangement links TRBV2 to TRBJ1-1; a weak D match, TRBD1 (6 bases). V lost 7 bases, J lost 0 bases, and 12 bases lay in between. This CDR3 spans 14 amino acids. From germline, CDR1 is SNHLY and CDR2 FYNNEI. The CDR3 reads CASTRDRMNTEAFF. The CDR3 nucleotides are TGTGCCAGCACCCGAGACAGGATGAACACTGAAGCTTTCTTT.

Ten or more counts support this clonotype. The chain links TRBV19 to TRBJ1-5; 7 bases line up with TRBD1. The V gene's germline CDR1 is LNHDA and CDR2 SQIVND (reference sequence). The CDR3 has 12 amino acids. With V trimmed by 4 bases and J by 11 bases, 5 bases remained unmatched. In DNA, the CDR3 is TGTGCCAGTAGTAACAGGGGTTGGGCCCAGCATTTT. Residues: CASSNRGWAQHF.

This clonotype was recorded at least ten times. The chain couples TRBV9 to TRBJ2-3; 10 bases match TRBD2. This CDR3 is 17 amino acids long. Germline V CDR1 and CDR2: SGDLS, YYNGEE. Trimming took 2 bases from V and 3 from J; bases not matched to a gene: 9. CDR3 residues: CASSVGGTSGMTDTQYF. CDR3 nucleotides: TGTGCCAGCAGCGTCGGAGGTACTAGCGGGATGACAGATACGCAGTATTTT. Drawing the rest from reference TRBV9 and TRBJ2-3, the complete variable domain is DSGVTQTPKHLITATGQRVTLRCSPRSGDLSVYWYQQSLDQGLQFLIQYYNGEERAKGNILERFSAQQFPDLHSELNLSSLELGDSALYFCASSVGGTSGMTDTQYFGPGTRLTVL.

The sample holds a few counts of this clonotype. Possible read error: a much larger clone is one base away. The CDR3 DNA follows: TGTGCCAGGCCCTACCGGGACAGGGAGAAAGAGACCCAGTACTTC. Translating it yields CARPYRDREKETQYF. The chain carries TRBV28 and TRBJ2-5, with 9 bases identical to TRBD1. The V and J ends lost 9 bases and 3 bases, in that order; junction bases with no gene match: 11. This CDR3 contains 15 residues. The germline gives CDR1 MDHEN, CDR2 SYDVKM.

This clonotype was observed at least ten times. The J gene is TRBJ2-1, the V gene TRBV7-8, with 10 positions matching TRBD2. This CDR3 comprises 18 residues. From germline, CDR1 is SGHVS and CDR2 FQNEAQ. The V gene end was trimmed by 2 bases and the J gene end by 4 bases; junction bases not matched to a gene: 11. The DNA of the CDR3 is TGTGCCAGCAGCTTACGACTCCTTGGACTAGCGGAATACAATGAGCAGTTCTTC. It specifies CASSLRLLGLAEYNEQFF.

In this sample, this clonotype turned up many times. The chain uses TRBV19 and TRBJ1-1; TRBD1 aligns across 8 bases. The CDR3 is 13 residues long. Germline V gives CDR1 LNHDA, CDR2 SQIVND (reference sequence). V shed 9 bases, J shed 5 bases, and the junction held 8 bases outside the gene matches. CDR3 nucleotide sequence: TGTGCCAGCCGGGATACAGGGGGTACTGAAGCTTTCTTT. Translation gives CASRDTGGTEAFF.

This clonotype appeared many times. V and J are TRBV29-1 and TRBJ2-7, with D tentatively TRBD1 or TRBD2 (6 bases each). This CDR3 has 13 amino acids. CDR1 is SQVTM, CDR2 ANQGSEA, per germline. The V end lost 3 bases, the J end lost 6 bases, and 15 bases lay between the germline ends. CDR3 DNA: TGCAGCGTTGATGTGAAGGGGGGCAGCGAGCAGTACTTC. Its translation: CSVDVKGGSEQYF.

This clonotype was counted many times. The V and J genes are TRBV12-3 or TRBV12-4 and TRBJ1-4; 9 bases match TRBD1. Trimming took 3 bases from V and 6 from J; bases not matched to a gene: 5. The CDR3 is 15 amino acids. Here the CDR3 DNA reads TGTGCCAGCAGTTTGGGACAGGGAGTGTATGAAAAACTGTTTTTT. Protein product: CASSLGQGVYEKLFF.

This clonotype was observed at least ten times. The chain has TRBV7-2 and TRBJ1-5; 7 nucleotides match TRBD1. The J segment lost 3 bases and the V segment lost 5 bases, leaving 22 bases of the junction unmatched. CDR3 size: 20 residues. Germline CDR1 is SGHTA and CDR2 is FQGNSA. CDR3 protein: CASSPEYRGLGRFHNQPQHF. The CDR3 coding sequence is TGTGCCAGCAGCCCAGAATACAGGGGTTTAGGGAGGTTCCACAATCAGCCCCAGCATTTT.